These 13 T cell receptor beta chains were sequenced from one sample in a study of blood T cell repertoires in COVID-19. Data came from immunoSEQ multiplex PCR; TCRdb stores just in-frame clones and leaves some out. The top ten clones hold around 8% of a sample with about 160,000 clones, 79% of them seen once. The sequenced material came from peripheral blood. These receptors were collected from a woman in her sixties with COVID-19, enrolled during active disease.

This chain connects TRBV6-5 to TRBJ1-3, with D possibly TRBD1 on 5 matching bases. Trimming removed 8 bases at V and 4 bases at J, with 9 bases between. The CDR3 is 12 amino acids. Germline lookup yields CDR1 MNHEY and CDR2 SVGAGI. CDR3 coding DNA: TGTGCCAGCCGGGGGGTCGGAAACACCATATATTTT. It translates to CASRGVGNTIYF.

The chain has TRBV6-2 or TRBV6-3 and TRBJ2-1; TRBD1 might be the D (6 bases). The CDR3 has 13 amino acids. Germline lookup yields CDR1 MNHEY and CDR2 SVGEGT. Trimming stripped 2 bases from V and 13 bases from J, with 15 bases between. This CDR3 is CASSYQSGASQFF. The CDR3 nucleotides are TGTGCCAGCAGTTACCAGTCAGGGGCCTCCCAGTTCTTC.

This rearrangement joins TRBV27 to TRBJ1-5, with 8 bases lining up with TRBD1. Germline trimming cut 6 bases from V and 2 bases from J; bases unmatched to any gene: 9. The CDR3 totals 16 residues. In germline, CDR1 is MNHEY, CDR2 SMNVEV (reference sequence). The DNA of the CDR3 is TGTGCCAGCAGCCCTGGACAGGGTTGGGGCAATCAGCCCCAGCATTTT. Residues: CASSPGQGWGNQPQHF.

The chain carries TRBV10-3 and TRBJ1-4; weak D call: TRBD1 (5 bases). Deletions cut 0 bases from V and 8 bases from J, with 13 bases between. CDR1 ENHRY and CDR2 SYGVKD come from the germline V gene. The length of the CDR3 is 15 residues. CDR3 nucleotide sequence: TGTGCCATCAGTGAGTCCGGGGGATGGGAAGAAAAACTGTTTTTT. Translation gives CAISESGGWEEKLFF.

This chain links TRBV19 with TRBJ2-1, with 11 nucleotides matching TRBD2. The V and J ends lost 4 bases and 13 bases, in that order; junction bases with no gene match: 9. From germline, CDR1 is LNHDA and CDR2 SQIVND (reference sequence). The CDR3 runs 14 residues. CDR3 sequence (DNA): TGTGCCAGTAGTACCACCCCCACTAGCGGGAGACAGTTCTTC. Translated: CASSTTPTSGRQFF.

CDR3 sequence reads: CASSQDWGTSGRPGEQFF. The CDR3 nucleotides are TGTGCCAGCAGCCAAGATTGGGGGACTAGCGGGAGGCCAGGTGAGCAGTTCTTC. The V gene is TRBV4-2, the J gene TRBJ2-1; 15 bases fit TRBD2. The germline V gene encodes CDR1 LGHNA and CDR2 YNFKEQ. J was trimmed by 9 bases and V by 0 bases; bases with no gene match: 9. The length of the CDR3 is 18 residues.

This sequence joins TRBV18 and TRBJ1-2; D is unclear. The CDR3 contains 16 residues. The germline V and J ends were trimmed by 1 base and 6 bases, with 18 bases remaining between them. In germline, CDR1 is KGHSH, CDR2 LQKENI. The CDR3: CASSPRIEDLGNGYTF. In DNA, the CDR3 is TGTGCCAGCTCACCACGTATTGAGGATCTCGGTAATGGCTACACCTTC.

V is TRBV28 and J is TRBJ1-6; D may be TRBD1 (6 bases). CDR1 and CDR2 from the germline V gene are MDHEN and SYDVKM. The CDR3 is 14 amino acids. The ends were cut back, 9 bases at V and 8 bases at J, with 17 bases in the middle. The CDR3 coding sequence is TGTGCCAGGATAAACAGGGATCACGATTCACCCCTCCACTTT. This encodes CARINRDHDSPLHF. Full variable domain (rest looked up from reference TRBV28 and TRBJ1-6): DVKVTQSSRYLVKRTGEKVFLECVQDMDHENMFWYRQDPGLGLRLIYFSYDVKMKEKGDIPEGYSVSREKKERFSLILESASTNQTSMYLCARINRDHDSPLHFGNGTRLTVT.

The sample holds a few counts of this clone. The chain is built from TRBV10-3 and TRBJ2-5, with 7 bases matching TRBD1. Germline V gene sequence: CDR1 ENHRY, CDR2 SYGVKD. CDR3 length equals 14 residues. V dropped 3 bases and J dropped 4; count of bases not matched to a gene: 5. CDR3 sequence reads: CAISDTGVRETQYF. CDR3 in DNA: TGTGCCATCAGTGACACAGGGGTTAGAGAGACCCAGTACTTC.

The CDR3 DNA reads as TGTGCCAGCAGCCACCACCTGCGCGGGGGAACTAACTATGGCTACACCTTC. Protein sequence: CASSHHLRGGTNYGYTF. The chain combines TRBV4-2 with TRBJ1-2, with a tentative D call TRBD1 (5 bases). The length of the CDR3 is 17 residues. The germline gives CDR1 LGHNA, CDR2 YNFKEQ. V was clipped by 3 bases and J by 0 bases, with 17 bases between them.

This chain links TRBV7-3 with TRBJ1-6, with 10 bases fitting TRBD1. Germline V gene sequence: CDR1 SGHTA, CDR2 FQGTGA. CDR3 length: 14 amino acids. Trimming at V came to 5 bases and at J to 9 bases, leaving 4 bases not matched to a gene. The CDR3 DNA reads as TGTGCCAGCAGCAAAGGGACAGGGGCTTCACCCCTCCACTTT. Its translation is CASSKGTGASPLHF. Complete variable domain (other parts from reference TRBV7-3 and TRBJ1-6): GAGVSQTPSNKVTEKGKYVELRCDPISGHTALYWYRQSLGQGPEFLIYFQGTGAADDSGLPNDRFFAVRPEGSVSTLKIQRTERGDSAVYLCASSKGTGASPLHFGNGTRLTVT.

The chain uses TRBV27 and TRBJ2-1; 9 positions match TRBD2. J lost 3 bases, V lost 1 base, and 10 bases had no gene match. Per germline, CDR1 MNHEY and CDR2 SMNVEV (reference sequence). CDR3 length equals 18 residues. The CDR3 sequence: CASSLLPISGSDYNEQFF. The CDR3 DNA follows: TGTGCCAGCAGTTTATTACCCATTAGCGGGAGCGACTACAATGAGCAGTTCTTC.

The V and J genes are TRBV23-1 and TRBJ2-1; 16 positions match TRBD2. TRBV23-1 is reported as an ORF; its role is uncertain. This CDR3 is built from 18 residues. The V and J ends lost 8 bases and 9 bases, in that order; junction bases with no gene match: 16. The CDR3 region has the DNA TGCGCCAGCTCCCAAGGGACTAGCGGGGGGGTTACATCCGTTGAGCAGTTCTTC. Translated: CASSQGTSGGVTSVEQFF.